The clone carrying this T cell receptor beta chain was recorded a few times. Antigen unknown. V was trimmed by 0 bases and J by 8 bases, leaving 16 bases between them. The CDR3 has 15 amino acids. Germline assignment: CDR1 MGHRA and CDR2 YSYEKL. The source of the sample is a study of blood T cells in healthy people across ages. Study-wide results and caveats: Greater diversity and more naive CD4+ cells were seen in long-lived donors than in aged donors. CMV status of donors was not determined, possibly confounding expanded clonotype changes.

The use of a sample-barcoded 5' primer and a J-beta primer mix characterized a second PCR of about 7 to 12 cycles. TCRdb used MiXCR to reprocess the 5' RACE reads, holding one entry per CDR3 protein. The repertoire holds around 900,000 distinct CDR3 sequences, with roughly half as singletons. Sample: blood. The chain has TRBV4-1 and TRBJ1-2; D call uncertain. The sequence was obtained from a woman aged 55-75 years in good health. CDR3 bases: TGCGCCAGCAGCCAAGAGACGACGGCGGGAGGAGGCTACACCTTC. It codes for CASSQETTAGGGYTF.